Below, one T cell receptor beta chain is given with its context. The antigen is not known. Relative to the germline gene, one junction end is altered; a read error may explain this. The sample is drawn from a study of CD8+CD57+ T cells in acquired aplastic anemia. CDR3 size: 13 residues. CDR1 and CDR2 (germline): LNHDA, SQIVND (reference sequence). Whoever was chosen for sequencing had shown CD8+CD57+ cell expansion by flow cytometry. The study sampled blood from patients who had received no therapy. It was genomic DNA that served as the template for profiling TCR beta VDJ and CDR3. TCRdb re-analysed the reads in MiXCR, keeping a single row per CDR3 protein. The sample consists of 100,000 to 150,000 distinct CDR3 sequences, almost 40% of them appearing once. General study results and limits: Some 30 shared CD8+ CDR3s appeared highly expressed within patients' immunodominant clones. Patients versus controls showed no significant CD8+ Simpson's diversity difference.

The sequenced sample consisted of sorted CD4+, CD8+, or CD8+CD57+ T cells (not recorded which) from PBMCs. The clonotype originates from a human donor with aplastic anemia. The J gene is TRBJ2-5, the V gene TRBV19, with 8 positions matching TRBD1. The CDR3 protein is CASSNTGGETQYF. The DNA of the CDR3 is TGCGCCAGTAGTAATACAGGGGGAGAGACCCAGTACTTC.